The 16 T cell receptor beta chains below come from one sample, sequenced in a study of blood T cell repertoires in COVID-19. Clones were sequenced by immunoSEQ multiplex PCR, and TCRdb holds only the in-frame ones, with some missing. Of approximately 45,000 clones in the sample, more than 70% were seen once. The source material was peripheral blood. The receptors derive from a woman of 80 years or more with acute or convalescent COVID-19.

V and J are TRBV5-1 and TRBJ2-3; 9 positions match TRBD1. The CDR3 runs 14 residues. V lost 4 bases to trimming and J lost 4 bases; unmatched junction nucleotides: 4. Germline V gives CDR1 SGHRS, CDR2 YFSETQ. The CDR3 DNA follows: TGCGCCAGCAGCACACGACAGGGGGCAGATACGCAGTATTTT. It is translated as CASSTRQGADTQYF.

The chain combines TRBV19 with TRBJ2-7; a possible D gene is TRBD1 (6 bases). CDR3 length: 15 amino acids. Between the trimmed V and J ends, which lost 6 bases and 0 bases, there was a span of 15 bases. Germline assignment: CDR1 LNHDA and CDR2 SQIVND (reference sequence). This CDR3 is CASSARDKSSYEQYF. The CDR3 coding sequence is TGTGCCAGTAGCGCCCGGGACAAGAGCTCCTACGAGCAGTACTTC.

As DNA, the CDR3 is TGTGCCAGCAGCGGACAGGGGACAACAAACTATGGCTACACCTTC. This translates into CASSGQGTTNYGYTF. V is TRBV7-9 and J is TRBJ1-2; 9 bases match TRBD1. V shed 5 bases, J shed 2 bases, and the junction held 6 bases outside the gene matches. The CDR3 is 15 residues long. Germline CDR1 is SEHNR and CDR2 is FQNEAQ (reference sequence).

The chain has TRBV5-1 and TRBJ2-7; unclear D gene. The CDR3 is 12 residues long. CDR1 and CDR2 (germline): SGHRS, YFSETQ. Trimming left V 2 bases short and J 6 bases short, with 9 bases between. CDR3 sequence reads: CASSLTAREQYF. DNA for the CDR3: TGCGCCAGCAGCTTAACAGCCCGCGAGCAGTACTTC.

CDR3 loop: CASSSGWRSPLHF. Written as DNA, the CDR3 is TGTGCCAGCAGTTCTGGATGGCGGTCACCCCTCCACTTT. The chain has TRBV5-5 and TRBJ1-6; D is unclear. The CDR3 loop spans 13 amino acids. The germline V gene encodes CDR1 SGHKS and CDR2 YYEKEE (reference sequence). V was clipped by 5 bases and J by 10 bases, with 13 bases between them. The whole variable domain, remainder taken from reference TRBV5-5 and TRBJ1-6, is DAGVTQSPTHLIKTRGQQVTLRCSPISGHKSVSWYQQVLGQGPQFIFQYYEKEERGRGNFPDRFSARQFPNYSSELNVNALLLGDSALYLCASSSGWRSPLHFGNGTRLTVT.

This CDR3 is CASSASDRLDTQYF. CDR3 nucleotide sequence: TGTGCCAGCAGTGCCTCTGACAGGCTAGATACGCAGTATTTT. V gene TRBV25-1 combines with J gene TRBJ2-3, with a possible D match to TRBD1 (6 bases). From germline, CDR1 is MGHDK and CDR2 SYGVNS. The V end lost 4 bases, the J end lost 5 bases, and 13 bases lay between the germline ends. This CDR3 is built from 14 residues.

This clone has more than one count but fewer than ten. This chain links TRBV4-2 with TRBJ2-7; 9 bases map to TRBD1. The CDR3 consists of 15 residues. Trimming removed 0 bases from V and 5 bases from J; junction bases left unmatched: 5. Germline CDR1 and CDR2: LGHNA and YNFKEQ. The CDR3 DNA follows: TGTGCCAGCAGCCAAGAAGGACAGGGGTACAACGAGCAGTACTTC. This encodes CASSQEGQGYNEQYF.

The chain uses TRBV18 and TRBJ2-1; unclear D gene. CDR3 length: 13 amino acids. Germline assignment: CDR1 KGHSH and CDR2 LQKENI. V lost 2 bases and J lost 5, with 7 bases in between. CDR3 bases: TGTGCCAGCTCACCAGACAACCACAATGAGCAGTTCTTC. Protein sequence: CASSPDNHNEQFF.

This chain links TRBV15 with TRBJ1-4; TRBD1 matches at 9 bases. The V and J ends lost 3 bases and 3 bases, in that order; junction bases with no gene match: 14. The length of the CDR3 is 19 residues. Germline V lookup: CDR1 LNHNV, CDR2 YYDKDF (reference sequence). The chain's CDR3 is CATSSRGQGTIAANEKLFF. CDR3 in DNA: TGTGCCACCAGCAGTAGAGGACAGGGGACCATCGCGGCTAATGAAAAACTGTTTTTT.

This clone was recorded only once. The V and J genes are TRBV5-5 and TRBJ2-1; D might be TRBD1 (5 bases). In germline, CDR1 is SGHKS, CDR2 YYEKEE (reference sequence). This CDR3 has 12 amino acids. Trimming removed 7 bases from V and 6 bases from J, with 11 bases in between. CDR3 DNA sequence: TGTGCCAGCGGCGACAGAAGCAATGAGCAGTTCTTC. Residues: CASGDRSNEQFF.

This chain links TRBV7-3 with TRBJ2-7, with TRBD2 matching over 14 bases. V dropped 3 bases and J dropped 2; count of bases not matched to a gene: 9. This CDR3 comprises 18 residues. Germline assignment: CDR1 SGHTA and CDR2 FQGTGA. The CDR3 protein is CASSFDPGLAGETYEQYF. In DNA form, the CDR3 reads TGTGCCAGCAGCTTCGACCCGGGACTAGCGGGGGAGACCTACGAGCAGTACTTC. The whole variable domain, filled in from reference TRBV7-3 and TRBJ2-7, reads GAGVSQTPSNKVTEKGKYVELRCDPISGHTALYWYRQSLGQGPEFLIYFQGTGAADDSGLPNDRFFAVRPEGSVSTLKIQRTERGDSAVYLCASSFDPGLAGETYEQYFGPGTRLTVT.

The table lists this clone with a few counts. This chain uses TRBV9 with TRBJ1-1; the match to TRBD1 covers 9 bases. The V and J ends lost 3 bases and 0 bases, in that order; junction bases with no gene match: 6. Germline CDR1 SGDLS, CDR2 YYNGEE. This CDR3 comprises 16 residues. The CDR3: CASSGDRDIVNTEAFF. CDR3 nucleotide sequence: TGTGCCAGCAGCGGGGACAGGGACATAGTGAACACTGAAGCTTTCTTT.

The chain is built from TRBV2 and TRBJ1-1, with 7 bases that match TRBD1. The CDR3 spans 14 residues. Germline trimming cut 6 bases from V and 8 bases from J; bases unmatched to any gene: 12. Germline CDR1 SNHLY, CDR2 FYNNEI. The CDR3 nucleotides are TGTGCCAGCAGCGAATCCTCAACAGGGGCGGAAGCTTTCTTT. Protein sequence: CASSESSTGAEAFF.

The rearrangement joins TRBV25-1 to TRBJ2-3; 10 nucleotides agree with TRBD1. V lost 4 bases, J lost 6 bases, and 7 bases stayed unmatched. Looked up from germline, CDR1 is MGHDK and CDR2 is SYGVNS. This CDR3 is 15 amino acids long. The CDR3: CASSGGQGRRDTQYF. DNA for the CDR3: TGTGCCAGCAGTGGGGGACAGGGGCGTAGGGATACGCAGTATTTT.

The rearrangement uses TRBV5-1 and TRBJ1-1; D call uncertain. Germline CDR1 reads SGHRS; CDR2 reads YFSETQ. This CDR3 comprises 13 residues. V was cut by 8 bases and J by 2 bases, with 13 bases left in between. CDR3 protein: CASRLDPNTEAFF. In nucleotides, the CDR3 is TGCGCCAGTAGGCTAGACCCAAACACTGAAGCTTTCTTT.

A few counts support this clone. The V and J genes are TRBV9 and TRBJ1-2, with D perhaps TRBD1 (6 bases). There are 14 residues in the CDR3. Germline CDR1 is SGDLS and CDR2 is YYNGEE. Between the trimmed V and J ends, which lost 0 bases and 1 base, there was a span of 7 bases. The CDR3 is CASSVDRVNYGYTF. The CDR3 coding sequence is TGTGCCAGCAGCGTAGACAGGGTTAACTATGGCTACACCTTC.